A single sample gave rise to the 21 T cell receptor beta chains below, sequenced in a study of shared clonotypes between healthy human individuals. Using immunoSEQ multiplex PCR, the repertoire was profiled, and TCRdb retains in-frame clones only, with some absent. This table holds millions of clones, just under 95% found once. CD45RO-negative cells were positively selected for CCR7, leaving out terminally differentiated effector memory CD45RA+ cells. Sequencing was done on a sample of naive CD8+ T cells sorted from blood. Receptor source: a young man in good health.

In DNA, the CDR3 is TGTGCCTGGAGTGTACCGGGATTATCGAACACCGGGGAGCTGTTTTTT. It encodes CAWSVPGLSNTGELFF. The rearrangement uses TRBV30 and TRBJ2-2; D possibly corresponds to TRBD2 (5 bases). CDR3 length: 16 amino acids. The germline CDR1 and CDR2 sequences are GTSNPN and SVGIG (reference sequence). V lost 0 bases and J 0 bases, leaving 11 bases between the germline ends. Drawing the rest from reference TRBV30 and TRBJ2-2, the complete variable domain is SQTIHQWPATLVQPVGSPLSLECTVEGTSNPNLYWYRQAAGRGLQLLFYSVGIGQISSEVPQNLSASRPQDRQFILSSKKLLLSDSGFYLCAWSVPGLSNTGELFFGEGSRLTVL.

This chain links TRBV7-2 with TRBJ1-2; a possible D gene is TRBD1 (5 bases). The CDR3 is 14 amino acids. The V gene lost 5 bases and the J gene lost 4 bases, with 14 bases spanning the gap. Germline assignment: CDR1 SGHTA and CDR2 FQGNSA. The DNA of the CDR3 is TGTGCCAGCAGCCCGGCGGGGGTGCTCTATGGCTACACCTTC. Translated: CASSPAGVLYGYTF.

CDR3 residues: CASGSGQGPQETQYF. The CDR3 nucleotides are TGTGCCAGCGGATCGGGACAGGGCCCCCAAGAGACCCAGTACTTC. This rearrangement joins TRBV2 to TRBJ2-5; 9 bases are shared with TRBD1. The J segment lost 1 base and the V segment lost 8 bases, leaving 8 bases of the junction unmatched. In germline, CDR1 is SNHLY, CDR2 FYNNEI. The CDR3 spans 15 residues.

The chain couples TRBV9 to TRBJ2-3; possibly TRBD2 for D (5 bases). Germline V CDR1 and CDR2: SGDLS, YYNGEE. V was trimmed by 7 bases and J by 6 bases, leaving 15 bases between them. The CDR3 has 13 residues. DNA for the CDR3: TGTGCCAGCTCGGAGGCGGACCAGGATACGCAGTATTTT. It translates to CASSEADQDTQYF. The whole variable domain, filled in from reference TRBV9 and TRBJ2-3, reads DSGVTQTPKHLITATGQRVTLRCSPRSGDLSVYWYQQSLDQGLQFLIQYYNGEERAKGNILERFSAQQFPDLHSELNLSSLELGDSALYFCASSEADQDTQYFGPGTRLTVL.

The V gene is TRBV6-1, the J gene TRBJ2-7, with TRBD1 identical over 7 bases. Germline CDR1 and CDR2: MNHNS and SASEGT. CDR3 length equals 15 residues. V was pared by 4 bases and J by 3 bases, with 9 bases of the junction left unmatched. CDR3 loop: CASSASWDSNYEQYF. CDR3 nucleotide sequence: TGTGCCAGCAGTGCGTCTTGGGACAGTAACTACGAGCAGTACTTC.

The chain is built from TRBV7-2 and TRBJ2-7; no clear D gene. The germline CDR1 and CDR2 sequences are SGHTA and FQGNSA. This CDR3 is 14 amino acids long. V dropped 8 bases and J dropped 1 base, with 15 bases sitting between them. This chain's CDR3 is CASAKAVLSYEQYF. The CDR3 DNA reads as TGTGCCAGCGCTAAGGCAGTTCTTTCCTACGAGCAGTACTTC.

The genes are TRBV30 and TRBJ2-7, with 7 nucleotides matching TRBD2. The CDR3 sequence is 13 residues long. Germline trimming cut 5 bases from V and 5 bases from J; bases unmatched to any gene: 9. Germline CDR1 and CDR2: GTSNPN and SVGIG (reference sequence). CDR3 nucleotide sequence: TGTGCCTGGGGACGGGGGGATGGAAACGAGCAGTACTTC. Protein sequence: CAWGRGDGNEQYF.

The chain has TRBV21-1 and TRBJ1-5. TRBV21-1 corresponds to a pseudogene. There are 15 residues in the CDR3. Here the CDR3 reads CASLNRSLSNQPQHF. Here the CDR3 DNA reads TGTGCCAGCCTTAATCGTTCCCTTAGCAATCAGCCCCAGCATTTT.

This chain joins TRBV19 and TRBJ2-7, with D perhaps matching TRBD1 or TRBD2 (7 bases each). In germline, CDR1 is LNHDA, CDR2 SQIVND (reference sequence). Trimming left V 3 bases short and J 4 bases short, with 13 bases between. CDR3 size: 14 residues. CDR3: CASSINRGGYEQYF. CDR3 nucleotide sequence: TGTGCCAGTAGTATCAACAGGGGAGGGTACGAGCAGTACTTC.

The J gene is TRBJ2-7, the V gene TRBV28; TRBD1 is a possible D gene (5 bases). The CDR3 has 15 residues. From germline, CDR1 is MDHEN and CDR2 SYDVKM. Between the trimmed V and J ends, which lost 4 bases and 3 bases, there was a span of 16 bases. The CDR3 DNA sequence: TGTGCCAGCAGTTCCTTTGACAGCAGTTACTACGAGCAGTACTTC. Amino acids: CASSSFDSSYYEQYF.

This sequence joins TRBV4-1 and TRBJ2-7, with 7 nucleotides matching TRBD2. The junction had 10 bases not matched to a gene; V was cut back by 3 bases and J by 2 bases. The CDR3 spans 16 residues. The V gene's germline CDR1 is MGHRA and CDR2 YSYEKL. CDR3 bases: TGCGCCAGCAGCCACCTTACTAGCGTTCCGACCTACGAGCAGTACTTC. This sequence encodes CASSHLTSVPTYEQYF.

V and J are TRBV6-5 and TRBJ1-4; 7 bases match TRBD1. J lost 8 bases, V lost 2 bases, and 2 bases had no gene match. The CDR3 is 13 amino acids. CDR1 MNHEY and CDR2 SVGAGI come from the germline V gene. CDR3 loop: CASSYATGEKLFF. DNA for the CDR3: TGTGCCAGCAGTTACGCGACAGGGGAAAAACTGTTTTTT.

As for this clone: The sample contains more than one DNA sequence encoding this CDR3. The genes are TRBV10-2 and TRBJ2-5, with D maybe TRBD2 (6 bases). The V end was cut by 7 bases, the J end by 5 bases, with 8 bases between. Germline V CDR1 and CDR2: WSHSY, SAAADI. The CDR3 runs to 11 residues. CDR3 in DNA: TGCGCCAGCACTGGGGGGGAGACCCAGTACTTC. Its translation is CASTGGETQYF.

The chain has TRBV6-5 and TRBJ1-5, with D hard to call. Germline CDR1 is MNHEY and CDR2 is SVGAGI. This CDR3 is built from 11 residues. Trimming took off 8 bases at V and 5 bases at J, with 7 bases between the two ends. In nucleotides, the CDR3 is TGTGCCAGCGGGTACGATCAGCCCCAGCATTTT. Its protein product is CASGYDQPQHF.

The gene calls are TRBV9 and TRBJ2-7; weak D call: TRBD1 (6 bases). CDR1 is SGDLS, CDR2 YYNGEE, per germline. The CDR3 totals 14 residues. V was pared by 3 bases and J by 1 base, with 11 bases between. The DNA of the CDR3 is TGTGCCAGCAGCGCAGGGGTCTTGTCCTACGAGCAGTACTTC. This sequence encodes CASSAGVLSYEQYF.

The gene calls are TRBV5-6 and TRBJ1-1; D is possibly TRBD1 (5 bases). Trimming shortened V by 2 bases and J by 4 bases, and 9 bases separated the two germline ends. CDR1 SGHDT and CDR2 YYEEEE come from the germline V gene. The CDR3 contains 13 residues. The DNA of the CDR3 is TGTGCCAGCAGCTTTGGGGGGACCACTGAAGCTTTCTTT. Translating gives CASSFGGTTEAFF.

The chain recombines TRBV2 with TRBJ2-5; TRBD2 is a possible D gene (6 bases). Germline loops: CDR1 SNHLY, CDR2 FYNNEI. This CDR3 region has 21 residues. Trimming shortened V by 1 base and J by 4 bases, and 31 bases separated the two germline ends. Here the CDR3 DNA reads TGTGCCAGCAGTGAAGAAGAGGGAGAAGTGAGCGCGATTATGGGGGGAGAGACCCAGTACTTC. Encoded protein: CASSEEEGEVSAIMGGETQYF.

The chain is built from TRBV6-6 and TRBJ1-1; tentative D call: TRBD1 (5 bases). Germline assignment: CDR1 MNHNY and CDR2 SVGAGI (reference sequence). This CDR3 contains 15 residues. Trimming took 2 bases from V and 5 from J, leaving 15 bases between them. DNA of the CDR3: TGTGCCAGCAGTTACCTTGCAGGGCAAAGGACTGAAGCTTTCTTT. It is translated as CASSYLAGQRTEAFF.

The V gene is TRBV7-9, the J gene TRBJ2-5; 8 positions agree with TRBD2. The CDR3 has 16 residues. V was clipped by 2 bases and J by 1 base; unmatched bases: 6. Looked up from germline, CDR1 is SEHNR and CDR2 is FQNEAQ (reference sequence). The CDR3 sequence is CASSLFSGGPQETQYF. The CDR3, as DNA: TGTGCCAGCAGCTTATTCTCGGGGGGGCCCCAAGAGACCCAGTACTTC.

The gene calls are TRBV7-2 and TRBJ2-7; 9 positions agree with TRBD1. This CDR3 spans 15 amino acids. Germline V gene data show CDR1 as SGHTA and CDR2 as FQGNSA. V trimming: 5 bases; J trimming: 6 bases; junction bases outside the gene matches: 11. CDR3 coding DNA: TGTGCCAGCAGCCTCACACTACAGGGGGCTATCGAGCAGTACTTC. It is translated as CASSLTLQGAIEQYF.

The V gene is TRBV7-9, the J gene TRBJ1-2; D might be TRBD1 (6 bases). Trimming stripped 4 bases from V and 8 bases from J, with 17 bases between. The germline V gene has CDR1 SEHNR and CDR2 FQNEAQ (reference sequence). The CDR3 is made up of 14 amino acids. The CDR3, as DNA: TGTGCCAGCAGCTCAAGTGGGGGGGCGCCGGGCTACACCTTC. Translating gives CASSSSGGAPGYTF.